This TCR beta chain was retrieved from a study of CD8+CD57+ T cells in acquired aplastic anemia. In the study overall: Sorted CD4+ plus CD8+ cells gave DNA averaging approximately 3.2 ug. Healthy CD8+ samples averaged about 11 million reads.

About this clonotype: The antigen is not known.

Overall study results and limits: No significant patient-versus-control difference appeared in CD8+ Simpson's diversity. Common to patients and controls were twenty-nine CD8+ CDR3 sequences.

Genomic DNA templated the TCR beta VDJ and CDR3 profiling. TCRdb reprocessed the reads via MiXCR and lists one record per CDR3 protein. The sample shows 400,000 to 450,000 distinct CDR3 sequences, roughly 68% of them seen only once. Germline V gene data show CDR1 as DFQATT and CDR2 as SNEGSKA (reference sequence). The CDR3 loop spans 16 amino acids. The rearrangement uses TRBV20-1 and TRBJ1-2; possible D gene TRBD1, 6 bases. The source of this sequence is a human donor in good health, serving as a control. Source material: sorted CD4+, CD8+, or CD8+CD57+ T cells (not recorded which) from PBMCs. The CDR3 sequence: CSAAHRDERRVYGYTF. In DNA form, the CDR3 reads TGCAGCGCCGCACACAGGGACGAGAGGAGGGTCTATGGCTACACCTTC.